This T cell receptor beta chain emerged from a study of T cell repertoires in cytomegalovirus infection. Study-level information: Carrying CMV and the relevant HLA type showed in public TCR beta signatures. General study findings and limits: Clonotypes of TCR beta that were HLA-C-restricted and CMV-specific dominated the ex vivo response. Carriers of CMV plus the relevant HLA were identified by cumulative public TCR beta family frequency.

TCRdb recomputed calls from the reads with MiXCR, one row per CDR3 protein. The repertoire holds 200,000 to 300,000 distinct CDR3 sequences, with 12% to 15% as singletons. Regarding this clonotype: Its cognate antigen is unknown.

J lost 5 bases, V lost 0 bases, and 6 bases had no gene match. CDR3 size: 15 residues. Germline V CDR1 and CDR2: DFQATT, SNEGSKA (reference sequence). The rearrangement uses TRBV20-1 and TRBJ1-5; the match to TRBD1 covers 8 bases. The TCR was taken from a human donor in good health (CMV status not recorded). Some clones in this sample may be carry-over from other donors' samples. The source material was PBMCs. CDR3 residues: CSARDARGLDQPQHF. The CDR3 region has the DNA TGCAGTGCTAGAGATGCCAGGGGGCTAGATCAGCCCCAGCATTTT.